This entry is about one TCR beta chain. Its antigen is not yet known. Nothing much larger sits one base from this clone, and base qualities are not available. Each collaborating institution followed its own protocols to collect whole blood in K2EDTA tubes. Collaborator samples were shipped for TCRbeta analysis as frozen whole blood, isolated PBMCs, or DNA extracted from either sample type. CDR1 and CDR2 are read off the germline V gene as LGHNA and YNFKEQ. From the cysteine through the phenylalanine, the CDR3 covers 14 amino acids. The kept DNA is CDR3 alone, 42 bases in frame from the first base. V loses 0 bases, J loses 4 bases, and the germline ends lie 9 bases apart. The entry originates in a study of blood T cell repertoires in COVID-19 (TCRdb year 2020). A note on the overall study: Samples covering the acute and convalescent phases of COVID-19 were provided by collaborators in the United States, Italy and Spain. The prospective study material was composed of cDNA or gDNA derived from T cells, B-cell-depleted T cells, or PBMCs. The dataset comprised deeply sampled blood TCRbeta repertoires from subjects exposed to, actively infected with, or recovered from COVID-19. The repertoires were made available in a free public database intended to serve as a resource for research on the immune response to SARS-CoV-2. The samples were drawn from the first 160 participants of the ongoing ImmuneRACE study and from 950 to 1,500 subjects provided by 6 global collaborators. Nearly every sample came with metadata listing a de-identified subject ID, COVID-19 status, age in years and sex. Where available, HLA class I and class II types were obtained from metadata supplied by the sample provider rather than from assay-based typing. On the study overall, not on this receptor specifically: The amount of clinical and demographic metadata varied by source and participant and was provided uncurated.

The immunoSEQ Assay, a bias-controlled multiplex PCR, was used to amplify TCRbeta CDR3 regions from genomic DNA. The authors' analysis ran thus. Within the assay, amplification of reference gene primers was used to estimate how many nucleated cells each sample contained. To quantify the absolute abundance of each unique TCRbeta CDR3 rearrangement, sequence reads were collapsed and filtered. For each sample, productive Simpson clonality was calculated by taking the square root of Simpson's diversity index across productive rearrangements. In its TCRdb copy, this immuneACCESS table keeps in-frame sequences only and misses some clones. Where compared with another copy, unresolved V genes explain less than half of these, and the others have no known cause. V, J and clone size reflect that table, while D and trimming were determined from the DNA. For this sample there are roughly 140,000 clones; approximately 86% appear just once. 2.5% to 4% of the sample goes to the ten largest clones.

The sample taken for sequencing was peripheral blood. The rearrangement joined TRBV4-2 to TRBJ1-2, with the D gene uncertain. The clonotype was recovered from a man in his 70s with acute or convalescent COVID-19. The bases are TGTGCCAGCAGCCAAGATACAGCCCTCTATGGCTACACCTTC. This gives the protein CASSQDTALYGYTF.